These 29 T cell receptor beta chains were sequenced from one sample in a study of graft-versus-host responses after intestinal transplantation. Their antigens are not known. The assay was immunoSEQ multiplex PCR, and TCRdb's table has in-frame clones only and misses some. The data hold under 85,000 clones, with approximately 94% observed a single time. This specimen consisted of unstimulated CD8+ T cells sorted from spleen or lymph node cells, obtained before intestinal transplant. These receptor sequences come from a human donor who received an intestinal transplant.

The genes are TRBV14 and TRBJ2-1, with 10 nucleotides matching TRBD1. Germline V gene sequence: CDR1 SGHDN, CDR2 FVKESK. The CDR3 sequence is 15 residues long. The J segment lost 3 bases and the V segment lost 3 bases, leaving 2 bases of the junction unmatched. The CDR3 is CASSHRDRGYNEQFF. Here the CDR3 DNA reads TGTGCCAGCAGCCACCGGGACAGGGGCTACAATGAGCAGTTCTTC. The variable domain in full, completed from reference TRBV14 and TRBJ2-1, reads EAGVTQFPSHSVIEKGQTVTLRCDPISGHDNLYWYRRVMGKEIKFLLHFVKESKQDESGMPNNRFLAERTGGTYSTLKVQPAELEDSGVYFCASSHRDRGYNEQFFGPGTRLTVL.

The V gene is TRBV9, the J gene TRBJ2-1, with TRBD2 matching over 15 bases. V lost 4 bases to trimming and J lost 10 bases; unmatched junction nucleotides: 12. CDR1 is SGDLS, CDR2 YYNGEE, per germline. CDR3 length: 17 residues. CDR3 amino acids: CASSPCGLAGGPGEQFF. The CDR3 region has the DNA TGTGCCAGCAGCCCGTGCGGACTAGCGGGAGGGCCGGGGGAGCAGTTCTTC.

For the CDR3, the DNA is TGTGCCAGCAGTTACTACGGGACTAATGAGCAGTTCTTC. It specifies CASSYYGTNEQFF. V gene TRBV6-5 combines with J gene TRBJ2-1, with D tentatively TRBD2 (6 bases). The CDR3 contains 13 residues. The V gene lost 1 base and the J gene lost 7 bases, with 8 bases spanning the gap. Germline CDR1 MNHEY, CDR2 SVGAGI.

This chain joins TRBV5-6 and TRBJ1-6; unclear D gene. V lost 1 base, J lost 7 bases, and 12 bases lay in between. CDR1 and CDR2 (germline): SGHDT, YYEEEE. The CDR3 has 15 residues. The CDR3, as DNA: TGTGCCAGCAGCTTGTTGTTAGAGGGAAATTCACCCCTCCACTTT. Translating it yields CASSLLLEGNSPLHF.

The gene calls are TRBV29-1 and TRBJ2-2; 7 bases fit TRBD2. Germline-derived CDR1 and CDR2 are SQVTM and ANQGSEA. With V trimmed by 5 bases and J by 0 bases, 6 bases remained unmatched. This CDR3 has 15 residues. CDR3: CSVFLAASNTGELFF. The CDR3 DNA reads TGCAGCGTTTTCCTAGCGGCCTCGAACACCGGGGAGCTGTTTTTT.

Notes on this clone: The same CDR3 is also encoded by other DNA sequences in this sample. The CDR3 sequence: CASSLGQSNQPQHF. CDR3 in DNA: TGTGCCAGCAGTTTAGGGCAGAGCAATCAGCCCCAGCATTTT. The V and J genes are TRBV27 and TRBJ1-5; D is unclear. The CDR3 extends over 14 amino acids. From germline, CDR1 is MNHEY and CDR2 SMNVEV (reference sequence). The V end was cut by 2 bases, the J end by 1 base, with 6 bases between.

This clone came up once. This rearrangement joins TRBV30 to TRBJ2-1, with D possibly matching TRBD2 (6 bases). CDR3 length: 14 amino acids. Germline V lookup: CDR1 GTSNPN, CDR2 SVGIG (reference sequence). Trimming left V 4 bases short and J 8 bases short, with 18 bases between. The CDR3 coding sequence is TGTGCCTGGACCGAGTTGACTAGTTTGGATGAGCAGTTCTTC. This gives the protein CAWTELTSLDEQFF. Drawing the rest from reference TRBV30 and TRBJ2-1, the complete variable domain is SQTIHQWPATLVQPVGSPLSLECTVEGTSNPNLYWYRQAAGRGLQLLFYSVGIGQISSEVPQNLSASRPQDRQFILSSKKLLLSDSGFYLCAWTELTSLDEQFFGPGTRLTVL.

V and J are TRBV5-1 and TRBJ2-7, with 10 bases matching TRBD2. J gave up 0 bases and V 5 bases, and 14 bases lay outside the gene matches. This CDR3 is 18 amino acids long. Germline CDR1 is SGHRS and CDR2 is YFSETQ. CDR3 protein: CASSGVGSGRGLSYEQYF. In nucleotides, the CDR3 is TGCGCCAGCAGTGGCGTGGGGAGCGGGAGGGGCCTCTCCTACGAGCAGTACTTC. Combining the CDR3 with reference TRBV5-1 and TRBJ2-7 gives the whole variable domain KAGVTQTPRYLIKTRGQQVTLSCSPISGHRSVSWYQQTPGQGLQFLFEYFSETQRNKGNFPGRFSGRQFSNSRSEMNVSTLELGDSALYLCASSGVGSGRGLSYEQYFGPGTRLTVT.

The DNA of the CDR3 is TGCGCCAGCAGCTTGGCCGGAGTGTGGACTAGCGGGAGGGCCCCGTACAATGAGCAGTTCTTC. It specifies CASSLAGVWTSGRAPYNEQFF. This chain uses TRBV5-1 with TRBJ2-1; 15 nucleotides match TRBD2. Germline V gene data show CDR1 as SGHRS and CDR2 as YFSETQ. V lost 0 bases to trimming and J lost 4 bases; unmatched junction nucleotides: 14. The CDR3 spans 21 residues.

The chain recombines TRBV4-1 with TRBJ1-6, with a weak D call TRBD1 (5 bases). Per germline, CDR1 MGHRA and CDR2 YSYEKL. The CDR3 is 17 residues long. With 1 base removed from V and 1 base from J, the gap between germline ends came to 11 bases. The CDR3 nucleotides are TGCGCCAGCAGCCAAGTGGGGGTTCAGTCCTATAATTCACCCCTCCACTTT. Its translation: CASSQVGVQSYNSPLHF.

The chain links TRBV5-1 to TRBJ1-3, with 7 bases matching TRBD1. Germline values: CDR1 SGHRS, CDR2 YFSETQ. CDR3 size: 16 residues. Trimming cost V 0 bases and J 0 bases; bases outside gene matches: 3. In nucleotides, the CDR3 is TGCGCCAGCAGCTTGGGACAGGGAAACTCTGGAAACACCATATATTTT. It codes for CASSLGQGNSGNTIYF.

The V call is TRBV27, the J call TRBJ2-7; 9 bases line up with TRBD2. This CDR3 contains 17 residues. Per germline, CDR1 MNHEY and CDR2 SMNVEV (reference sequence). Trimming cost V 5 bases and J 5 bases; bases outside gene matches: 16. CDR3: CASSPSIPGLALDEQYF. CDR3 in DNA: TGTGCCAGCAGTCCCTCAATCCCGGGACTAGCCTTAGACGAGCAGTACTTC.

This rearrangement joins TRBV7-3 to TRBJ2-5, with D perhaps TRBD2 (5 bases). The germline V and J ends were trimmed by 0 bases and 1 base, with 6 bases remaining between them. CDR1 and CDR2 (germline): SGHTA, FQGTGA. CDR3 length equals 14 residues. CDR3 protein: CASSLTGGQETQYF. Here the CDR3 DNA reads TGTGCCAGCAGCTTAACAGGAGGCCAAGAGACCCAGTACTTC.

The CDR3 here is CASSQTSGSSYEQYF. In nucleotides, the CDR3 is TGTGCCAGCAGTCAAACTAGCGGGAGCTCCTACGAGCAGTACTTC. The chain joins TRBV6-5 to TRBJ2-7; 11 bases align to TRBD2. V trimming: 5 bases; J trimming: 0 bases; junction bases outside the gene matches: 3. The CDR3 is made up of 15 amino acids. The germline CDR1 and CDR2 sequences are MNHEY and SVGAGI.

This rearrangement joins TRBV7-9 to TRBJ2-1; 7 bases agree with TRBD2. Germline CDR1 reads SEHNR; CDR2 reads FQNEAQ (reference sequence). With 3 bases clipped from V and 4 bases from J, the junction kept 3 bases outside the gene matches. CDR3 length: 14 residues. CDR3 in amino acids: CASSFSGPYNEQFF. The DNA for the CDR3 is TGTGCCAGCAGCTTTAGCGGGCCTTACAATGAGCAGTTCTTC.

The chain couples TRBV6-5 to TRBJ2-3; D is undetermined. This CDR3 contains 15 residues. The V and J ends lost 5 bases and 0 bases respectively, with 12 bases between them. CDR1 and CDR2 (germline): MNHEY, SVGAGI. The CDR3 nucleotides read TGTGCCAGCAGTCCCCATCCCACTAGCACAGATACGCAGTATTTT. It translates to CASSPHPTSTDTQYF.

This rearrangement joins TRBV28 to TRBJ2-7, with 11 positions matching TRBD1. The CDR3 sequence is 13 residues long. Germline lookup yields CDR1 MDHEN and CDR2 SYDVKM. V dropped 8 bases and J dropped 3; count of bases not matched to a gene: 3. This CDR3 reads CASGDRGNYEQYF. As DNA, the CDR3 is TGTGCCAGCGGGGACAGGGGGAACTACGAGCAGTACTTC.

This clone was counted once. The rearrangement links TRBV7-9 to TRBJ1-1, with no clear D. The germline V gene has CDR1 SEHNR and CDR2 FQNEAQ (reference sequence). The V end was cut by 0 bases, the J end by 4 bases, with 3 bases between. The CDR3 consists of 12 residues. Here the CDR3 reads CASSLAVTEAFF. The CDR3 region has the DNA TGTGCCAGCAGCTTAGCAGTCACTGAAGCTTTCTTT.

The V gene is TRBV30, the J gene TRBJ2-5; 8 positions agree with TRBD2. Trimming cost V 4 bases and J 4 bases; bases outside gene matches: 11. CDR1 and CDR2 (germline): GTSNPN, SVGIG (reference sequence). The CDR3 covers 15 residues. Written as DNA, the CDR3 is TGTGCCTGGAAGTCGGGGGGGCTAGCAGGAGAGACCCAGTACTTC. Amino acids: CAWKSGGLAGETQYF.

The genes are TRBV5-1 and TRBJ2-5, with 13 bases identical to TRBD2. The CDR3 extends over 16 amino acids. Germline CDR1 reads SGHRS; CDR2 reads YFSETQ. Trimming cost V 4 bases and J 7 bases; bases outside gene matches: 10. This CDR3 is CASSVGLAGVEGTQYF. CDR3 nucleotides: TGCGCCAGCAGCGTAGGACTAGCGGGAGTTGAGGGGACCCAGTACTTC.

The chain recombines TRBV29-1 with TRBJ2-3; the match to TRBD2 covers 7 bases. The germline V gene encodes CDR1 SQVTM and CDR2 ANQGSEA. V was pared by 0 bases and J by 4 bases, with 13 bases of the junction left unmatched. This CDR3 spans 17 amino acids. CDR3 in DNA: TGCAGCGTTGAAGATCCCCTAGGCGCGGGAGTTTCAGATACGCAGTATTTT. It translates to CSVEDPLGAGVSDTQYF.

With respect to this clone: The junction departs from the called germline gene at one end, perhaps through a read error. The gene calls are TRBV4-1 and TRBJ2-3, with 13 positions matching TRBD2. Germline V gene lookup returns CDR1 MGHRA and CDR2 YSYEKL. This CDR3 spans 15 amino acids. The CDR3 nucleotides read TGTGCCAGCAGCCAAGGACTAGCGGGAGCAGATACGCAGTATTTT. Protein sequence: CASSQGLAGADTQYF.

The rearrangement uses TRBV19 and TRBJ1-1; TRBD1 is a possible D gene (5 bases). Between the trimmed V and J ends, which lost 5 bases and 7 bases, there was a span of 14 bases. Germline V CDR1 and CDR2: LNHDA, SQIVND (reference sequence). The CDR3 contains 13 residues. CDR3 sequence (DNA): TGTGCCAGTAGTGTCAACAGGAGAATTGAAGCTTTCTTT. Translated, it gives CASSVNRRIEAFF. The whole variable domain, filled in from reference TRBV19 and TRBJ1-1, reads DGGITQSPKYLFRKEGQNVTLSCEQNLNHDAMYWYRQDPGQGLRLIYYSQIVNDFQKGDIAEGYSVSREKKESFPLTVTSAQKNPTAFYLCASSVNRRIEAFFGQGTRLTVV.

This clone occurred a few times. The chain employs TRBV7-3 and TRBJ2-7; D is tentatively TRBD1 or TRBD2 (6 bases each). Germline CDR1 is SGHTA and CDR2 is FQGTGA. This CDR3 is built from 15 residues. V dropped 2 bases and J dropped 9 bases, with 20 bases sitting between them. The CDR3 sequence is CASSLLGGNLQRQYF. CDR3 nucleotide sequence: TGTGCCAGCAGCTTATTAGGGGGGAACCTCCAGCGGCAGTACTTC.

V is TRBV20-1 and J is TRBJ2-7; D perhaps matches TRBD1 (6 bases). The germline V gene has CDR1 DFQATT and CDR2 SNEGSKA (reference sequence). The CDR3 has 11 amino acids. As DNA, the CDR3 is TGCACAGCCGGGACAAACTACGAGCAGTACTTC. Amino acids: CTAGTNYEQYF.

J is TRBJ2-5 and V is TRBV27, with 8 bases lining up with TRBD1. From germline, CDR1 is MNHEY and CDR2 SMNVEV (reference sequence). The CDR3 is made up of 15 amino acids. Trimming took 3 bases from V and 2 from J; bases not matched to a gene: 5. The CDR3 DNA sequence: TGTGCCAGCAGTTTTGGACAGGGAACTCAAGAGACCCAGTACTTC. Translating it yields CASSFGQGTQETQYF.

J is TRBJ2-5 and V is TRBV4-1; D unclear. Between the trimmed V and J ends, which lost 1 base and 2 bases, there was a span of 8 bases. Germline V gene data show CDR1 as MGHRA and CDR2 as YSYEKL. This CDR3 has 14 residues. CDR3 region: CASSQATFQETQYF. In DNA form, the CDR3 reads TGCGCCAGCAGCCAAGCTACGTTTCAAGAGACCCAGTACTTC.

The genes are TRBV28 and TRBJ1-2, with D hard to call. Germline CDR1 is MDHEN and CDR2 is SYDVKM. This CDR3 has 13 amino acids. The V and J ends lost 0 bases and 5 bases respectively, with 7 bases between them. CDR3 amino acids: CASSLWAAYGYTF. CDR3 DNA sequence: TGTGCCAGCAGTTTATGGGCAGCTTATGGCTACACCTTC.

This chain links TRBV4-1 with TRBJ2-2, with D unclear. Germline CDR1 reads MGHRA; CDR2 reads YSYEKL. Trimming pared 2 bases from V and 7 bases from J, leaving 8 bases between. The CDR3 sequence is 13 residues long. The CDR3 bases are TGCGCCAGCAGCCAACCGGGCGTCGGGGAGCTGTTTTTT. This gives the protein CASSQPGVGELFF.